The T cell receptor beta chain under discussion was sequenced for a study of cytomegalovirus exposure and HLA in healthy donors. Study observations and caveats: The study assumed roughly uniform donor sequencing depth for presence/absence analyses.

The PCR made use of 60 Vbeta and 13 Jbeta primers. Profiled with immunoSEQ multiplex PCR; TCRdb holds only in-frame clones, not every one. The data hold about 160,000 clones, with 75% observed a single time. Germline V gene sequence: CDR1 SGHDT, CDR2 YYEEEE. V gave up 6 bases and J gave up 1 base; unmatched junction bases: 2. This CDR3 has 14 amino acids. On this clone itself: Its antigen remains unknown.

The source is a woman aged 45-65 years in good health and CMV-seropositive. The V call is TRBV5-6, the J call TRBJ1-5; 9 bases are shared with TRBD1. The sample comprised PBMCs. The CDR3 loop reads CASNTGGSNQPQHF. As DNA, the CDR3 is TGTGCCAGCAATACAGGGGGCAGCAATCAGCCCCAGCATTTT. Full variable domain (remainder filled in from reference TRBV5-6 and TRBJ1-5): DAGVTQSPTHLIKTRGQQVTLRCSPKSGHDTVSWYQQALGQGPQFIFQYYEEEERQRGNFPDRFSGHQFPNYSSELNVNALLLGDSALYLCASNTGGSNQPQHFGDGTRLSIL.